The 3 T cell receptor beta chains given below trace back to one sample, sequenced in a study of CD8+ T cells in alopecia areata. RNA, once extracted, was reverse transcribed into cDNA for use as the sequencing template. Some clones are missing from TCRdb's copy, which holds only in-frame ones; the method was immunoSEQ multiplex PCR. The repertoire holds hundreds of thousands of clones, with roughly two thirds as singletons. Sequenced material: CD4+ T cells sorted from blood, taken at week 0. The receptors stem from a human donor with alopecia areata.

The genes are TRBV29-1 and TRBJ2-1; D might be TRBD1 or TRBD2, each matching 5 bases. Trimming shortened V by 6 bases and J by 7 bases, and 10 bases separated the two germline ends. The CDR3 length is 11 residues. Germline CDR1 and CDR2: SQVTM and ANQGSEA. This CDR3 reads CSVTGPNEQFF. In nucleotides, the CDR3 is TGCAGCGTGACGGGACCAAATGAGCAGTTCTTC.

The rearrangement uses TRBV29-1 and TRBJ2-1; a possible D gene is TRBD2 (6 bases). Germline loops: CDR1 SQVTM, CDR2 ANQGSEA. The V gene lost 3 bases and the J gene lost 0 bases, with 12 bases spanning the gap. The CDR3 consists of 15 residues. The CDR3 DNA reads TGCAGCGTTGACGGGAGCAGCGCCTCCTACAATGAGCAGTTCTTC. Its translation is CSVDGSSASYNEQFF.

The chain has TRBV7-6 and TRBJ1-2; 7 bases align to TRBD1. Germline-derived CDR1 and CDR2 are SGHVS and FNYEAQ. The CDR3 length is 15 residues. V was clipped by 5 bases and J by 3 bases; unmatched bases: 9. CDR3 in DNA: TGTGCCAGCAGCCCCCTGACAGGGAGTTACTATGGCTACACCTTC. The encoded protein is CASSPLTGSYYGYTF.